Presented here are 12 T cell receptor beta chains from one specimen sequenced in a study of blood T cell repertoires in COVID-19. The method was immunoSEQ multiplex PCR; TCRdb's version includes in-frame clones alone and lacks a portion of them. Among hundreds of thousands of clones listed, approximately 83% were seen once. Sequencing was performed on peripheral blood. These receptors came from a woman younger than 45 with COVID-19, enrolled during active disease.

The J gene is TRBJ2-7, the V gene TRBV5-6; 8 positions match TRBD2. Germline lookup yields CDR1 SGHDT and CDR2 YYEEEE. V shed 4 bases, J shed 2 bases, and the junction held 5 bases outside the gene matches. There are 14 residues in the CDR3. The CDR3 DNA is TGTGCCAGCAGCCTGCGGGGACTAGCCTACGAGCAGTACTTC. It codes for CASSLRGLAYEQYF. Based on the CDR3 plus reference TRBV5-6 and TRBJ2-7, the full variable domain is DAGVTQSPTHLIKTRGQQVTLRCSPKSGHDTVSWYQQALGQGPQFIFQYYEEEERQRGNFPDRFSGHQFPNYSSELNVNALLLGDSALYLCASSLRGLAYEQYFGPGTRLTVT.

This clone occurred once. This sequence joins TRBV18 and TRBJ2-6, with a tentative D call TRBD2 (5 bases). The ends were cut back, 4 bases at V and 1 base at J, with 5 bases in the middle. This CDR3 contains 14 residues. Germline values: CDR1 KGHSH, CDR2 LQKENI. CDR3 sequence: CASSRGSGANVLTF. CDR3 bases: TGTGCCAGCTCACGAGGGTCTGGGGCCAACGTCCTGACTTTC. Full variable domain (outside the CDR3, taken from reference TRBV18 and TRBJ2-6): NAGVMQNPRHLVRRRGQEARLRCSPMKGHSHVYWYRQLPEEGLKFMVYLQKENIIDESGMPKERFSAEFPKEGPSILRIQQVVRGDSAAYFCASSRGSGANVLTFGAGSRLTVL.

This clone was counted only a few times. The gene calls are TRBV11-2 and TRBJ2-2, with 10 nucleotides matching TRBD2. Germline V gene sequence: CDR1 SGHAT, CDR2 FQNNGV. The CDR3 extends over 15 amino acids. V dropped 3 bases and J dropped 7; count of bases not matched to a gene: 5. The CDR3 DNA reads as TGTGCCAGCAGCTTCAGCGGGGGGGAGTACGGGGAGCTGTTTTTT. Its translation is CASSFSGGEYGELFF. Variable domain in full (rest from reference TRBV11-2 and TRBJ2-2): EAGVAQSPRYKIIEKRQSVAFWCNPISGHATLYWYQQILGQGPKLLIQFQNNGVVDDSQLPKDRFSAERLKGVDSTLKIQPAKLEDSAVYLCASSFSGGEYGELFFGEGSRLTVL.

V is TRBV21-1 and J is TRBJ2-2; TRBD1 was called by the table and not checked on the DNA. TRBV21-1 is shown as a pseudogene. The CDR3 covers 18 residues. The CDR3 region has the DNA TGTGCCAGCAGCAAAGAGCGGAGGGGGCGGCTCAACACCGGGGAGCTGTTTTTT. It translates to CASSKERRGRLNTGELFF.

This chain uses TRBV12-3 or TRBV12-4 with TRBJ1-1; 10 nucleotides line up with TRBD1. V shed 5 bases, J shed 4 bases, and the junction held 1 base outside the gene matches. The CDR3 sequence is 13 residues long. In DNA form, the CDR3 reads TGTGCCAGCAGTAGGACAGGGGGCACTGAAGCTTTCTTT. Protein product: CASSRTGGTEAFF.

The genes are TRBV30 and TRBJ2-2; 9 nucleotides line up with TRBD2. J gave up 8 bases and V 0 bases, and 10 bases lay outside the gene matches. Germline V CDR1 and CDR2: GTSNPN, SVGIG (reference sequence). The CDR3 is made up of 16 amino acids. For the CDR3, the DNA is TGTGCCTGGAGTGTAGTGCCAGCGGGAGGTTTGGGGGAGCTGTTTTTT. This gives the protein CAWSVVPAGGLGELFF.

This clone was picked up a small number of times. The chain's CDR3 is CASSPSGGFTDTQYF. CDR3 coding DNA: TGTGCCAGCAGCCCTTCCGGCGGGTTTACAGATACGCAGTATTTT. The rearrangement uses TRBV9 and TRBJ2-3, with a weak D call TRBD2 (5 bases). Trimming shortened V by 4 bases and J by 3 bases, and 15 bases separated the two germline ends. This CDR3 has 15 amino acids. CDR1 SGDLS and CDR2 YYNGEE come from the germline V gene.

The chain uses TRBV7-2 and TRBJ2-7; 9 bases agree with TRBD2. The germline V gene encodes CDR1 SGHTA and CDR2 FQGNSA. The V and J ends lost 1 base and 5 bases, in that order; junction bases with no gene match: 6. The CDR3 loop spans 15 amino acids. CDR3 residues: CASSLVAGAGNEQYF. CDR3 nucleotide sequence: TGTGCCAGCAGCTTAGTAGCGGGGGCGGGGAACGAGCAGTACTTC.

This chain connects TRBV6-5 to TRBJ2-5, with a possible D match to TRBD2 (5 bases). The V and J ends lost 4 bases and 5 bases respectively, with 11 bases between them. CDR3 length: 13 amino acids. CDR1 is MNHEY and CDR2 is SVGAGI in the germline V gene. This CDR3 is CASSLVRGETQYF. CDR3 DNA sequence: TGTGCCAGCAGTTTAGTTCGCGGGGAGACCCAGTACTTC.

This chain joins TRBV7-2 and TRBJ1-4; the match to TRBD1 covers 10 bases. Germline V gene sequence: CDR1 SGHTA, CDR2 FQGNSA. V dropped 5 bases and J dropped 8; count of bases not matched to a gene: 5. The CDR3 covers 14 residues. In DNA form, the CDR3 reads TGTGCCAGCAGCCTCGGACAGGGGGGGGAAAAACTGTTTTTT. Amino acid sequence: CASSLGQGGEKLFF.

The J gene is TRBJ1-1, the V gene TRBV9; no clear D gene. The ends were cut back, 4 bases at V and 0 bases at J, with 7 bases in the middle. This CDR3 contains 13 residues. From germline, CDR1 is SGDLS and CDR2 YYNGEE. CDR3 bases: TGTGCCAGCAGCCCAGACTTGAACACTGAAGCTTTCTTT. It yields the protein CASSPDLNTEAFF.

The chain has TRBV19 and TRBJ1-2, with 9 bases aligning to TRBD1. Per the germline V gene, CDR1 is LNHDA and CDR2 is SQIVND (reference sequence). Germline trimming cut 1 base from V and 6 bases from J; bases unmatched to any gene: 9. This CDR3 is 16 amino acids long. The CDR3 loop reads CASSIGGYGQGNGYTF. CDR3 sequence (DNA): TGTGCCAGTAGTATAGGGGGCTACGGACAGGGGAATGGCTACACCTTC.